Described below is a single T cell receptor beta chain sequence and its context. This entry comes from a study of blood T cell repertoires in COVID-19. Study in general: Sources were T cells, B-cell-depleted T cells, or PBMCs; the material itself was cDNA or gDNA.

Original data processing: How many nucleated cells were present was estimated from reference gene primer amplification. Only in-frame clones appear in the TCRdb table, and some are missing; sequencing was by immunoSEQ multiplex PCR. V, J and clone size are taken as reported in that table, and D and trimming were inferred from the DNA itself. The sample has about 180,000 clones, roughly nine tenths seen once; the top ten hold around 20%. Germline V gives CDR1 GTSNPN, CDR2 SVGIG (reference sequence). CDR3 length equals 13 residues. Trimming stripped 7 bases from V and 7 bases from J, with 16 bases between.

Material: peripheral blood. The receptor was derived from a man in his 70s with active or convalescent COVID-19. The genes are TRBV30 and TRBJ1-4, with D maybe TRBD1 (6 bases). CDR3 DNA: TGTGCCTTGCAGGGGAGAGGAGGTGAAAAACTGTTTTTT. Translated, it gives CALQGRGGEKLFF.